The 30 T cell receptor beta chains presented below share a single source sample, sequenced in a study of human T cells and chemical hapten exposure. The time point is: patch test 2, 6 weeks after DPC sensitization. The treatment here: therapeutic diphenylcyclopropenone sensitization with weekly scalp DPC. TCRdb reanalysed the RACE reads using MiXCR and keeps one entry per CDR3 protein. In the table there are some 84,000 distinct CDR3 sequences, more than 9% of which are singletons. The sample in question was whole blood, obtained in connection with sensitization to the hapten diphenylcyclopropenone (DPC). The receptor set was obtained from a woman aged 45-60 years with alopecia areata. Some clones in this sample may be carry-over from other donors' samples.

This chain connects TRBV20-1 to TRBJ1-2; D is possibly TRBD1 (6 bases). Germline CDR1 DFQATT, CDR2 SNEGSKA (reference sequence). Trimming shortened V by 4 bases and J by 4 bases, and 10 bases separated the two germline ends. The CDR3 spans 12 residues. CDR3 protein: CSAKGQSYGYTF. The CDR3 DNA sequence: TGCAGTGCTAAAGGACAGTCCTATGGCTACACCTTC.

This clonotype occurred many times. DNA of the CDR3: TGTGCCAGCAGCATTAGCGGGAGGGAAAACAATGAGCAGTTCTTC. Protein: CASSISGRENNEQFF. The chain uses TRBV11-2 and TRBJ2-1, with TRBD2 identical over 11 bases. From germline, CDR1 is SGHAT and CDR2 FQNNGV. The V segment lost 5 bases and the J segment 5 bases; nucleotides outside the gene matches: 5. The CDR3 has 15 residues. The full variable domain, rest sourced from reference TRBV11-2 and TRBJ2-1, is EAGVAQSPRYKIIEKRQSVAFWCNPISGHATLYWYQQILGQGPKLLIQFQNNGVVDDSQLPKDRFSAERLKGVDSTLKIQPAKLEDSAVYLCASSISGRENNEQFFGPGTRLTVL.

This clonotype was counted ten times or more. This sequence joins TRBV7-8 and TRBJ1-2; unclear D gene. Germline CDR1 and CDR2: SGHVS and FQNEAQ. There are 13 residues in the CDR3. The V and J ends lost 1 base and 3 bases respectively, with 6 bases between them. The CDR3 here is CASSLVEDYGYTF. The DNA of the CDR3 is TGTGCCAGCAGCTTAGTGGAAGACTATGGCTACACCTTC.

This clonotype showed up many times. V usage is TRBV5-1 and J usage is TRBJ2-1; 10 bases are shared with TRBD2. V was pared by 4 bases and J by 4 bases, with 5 bases of the junction left unmatched. CDR3 length: 15 amino acids. From germline, CDR1 is SGHRS and CDR2 YFSETQ. DNA for the CDR3: TGCGCCAGCAGCCCAGGGACTAGCGCTTACAATGAGCAGTTCTTC. This codes for CASSPGTSAYNEQFF.

This chain connects TRBV2 to TRBJ1-1; no clear D gene. The CDR3 has 13 amino acids. The germline V gene has CDR1 SNHLY and CDR2 FYNNEI. The V and J ends lost 4 bases and 0 bases respectively, with 6 bases between them. The CDR3 DNA follows: TGTGCCAGCAGTGCACAGCTGAACACTGAAGCTTTCTTT. It yields the protein CASSAQLNTEAFF.

This clonotype was found many times. The J gene is TRBJ2-5, the V gene TRBV27; possible D gene TRBD1, 5 bases. Germline-derived CDR1 and CDR2 are MNHEY and SMNVEV (reference sequence). V dropped 0 bases and J dropped 3 bases, with 11 bases sitting between them. CDR3 size: 15 residues. CDR3 in DNA: TGTGCCAGCAGTTTATCTGCCCAGGGAAAAGAGACCCAGTACTTC. This codes for CASSLSAQGKETQYF.

This chain links TRBV10-3 with TRBJ2-7; 13 bases are a match to TRBD2. The length of the CDR3 is 15 residues. CDR1 and CDR2 (germline): ENHRY, SYGVKD. After removal of 3 bases from V and 4 bases from J, the junction contained 3 bases not matched to a gene. DNA of the CDR3: TGTGCCATCAGTGACAGACTAGCGGGGGGTTACGAGCAGTACTTC. It codes for CAISDRLAGGYEQYF.

This clonotype came up many times. The chain has TRBV11-2 and TRBJ2-1; 7 bases are a match to TRBD2. CDR3 size: 14 residues. V dropped 1 base and J dropped 4; count of bases not matched to a gene: 1. Germline CDR1 SGHAT, CDR2 FQNNGV. The CDR3 region has the DNA TGTGCCAGCAGCTTAGCGGGAGGTTACAATGAGCAGTTCTTC. Protein: CASSLAGGYNEQFF.

This clonotype was detected many times. This chain joins TRBV19 and TRBJ1-2, with D possibly matching TRBD1 (6 bases). Trimming removed 6 bases from V and 6 bases from J, with 20 bases in between. CDR3 length: 15 amino acids. Germline V gene lookup returns CDR1 LNHDA and CDR2 SQIVND (reference sequence). The CDR3 sequence is CASSPGVGAYDGYTF. Here the CDR3 DNA reads TGTGCCAGTAGCCCAGGAGTGGGGGCGTATGATGGCTACACCTTC.

This clonotype has a count of ten or more. The V call is TRBV9, the J call TRBJ2-5, with 8 bases identical to TRBD1. Germline CDR1 reads SGDLS; CDR2 reads YYNGEE. The CDR3 consists of 14 residues. V gave up 3 bases and J gave up 0 bases; unmatched junction bases: 1. The CDR3 DNA reads TGTGCCAGCAGCGCAGGGGGCTACCAAGAGACCCAGTACTTC. It translates to CASSAGGYQETQYF.

The chain recombines TRBV25-1 with TRBJ2-1, with 8 nucleotides matching TRBD2. CDR3 length: 16 residues. The germline CDR1 and CDR2 sequences are MGHDK and SYGVNS. Trimming cost V 5 bases and J 0 bases; bases outside gene matches: 6. CDR3 in DNA: TGTGCCAGCAGTCTTCCCGGGACTAGCTCCTACAATGAGCAGTTCTTC. It translates to CASSLPGTSSYNEQFF.

The chain recombines TRBV20-1 with TRBJ1-1; tentatively, D is TRBD1 (5 bases). Germline V gene data show CDR1 as DFQATT and CDR2 as SNEGSKA (reference sequence). V was pared by 3 bases and J by 4 bases, with 9 bases between. The CDR3 covers 12 residues. Here the CDR3 reads CSASRRGTEAFF. The DNA of the CDR3 is TGCAGTGCTAGTCGGAGGGGCACTGAAGCTTTCTTT.

This clonotype was seen many times. The chain couples TRBV6-1 to TRBJ2-5; TRBD1 agrees at 7 bases. The CDR3 length is 14 residues. Germline V gene data show CDR1 as MNHNS and CDR2 as SASEGT. V dropped 9 bases and J dropped 0; count of bases not matched to a gene: 7. The CDR3 region has the DNA TGTGCCAGTGAGGACAGGCGCTACCAAGAGACCCAGTACTTC. It yields the protein CASEDRRYQETQYF.

At least ten counts were recorded for this clonotype. The chain has TRBV25-1 and TRBJ2-2, with TRBD1 matching 9 bases. J was trimmed by 7 bases and V by 6 bases; bases with no gene match: 18. Germline-derived CDR1 and CDR2 are MGHDK and SYGVNS. The CDR3 is made up of 18 amino acids. The CDR3 sequence is CASRTGTGYAGENGELFF. Written as DNA, the CDR3 is TGTGCCAGCAGAACCGGGACAGGGTATGCGGGAGAGAACGGGGAGCTGTTTTTT.

This clonotype was recorded a few times. V is TRBV20-1 and J is TRBJ2-5; tentative D call: TRBD2 (5 bases). Trimming pared 3 bases from V and 4 bases from J, leaving 12 bases between. Germline lookup yields CDR1 DFQATT and CDR2 SNEGSKA (reference sequence). The CDR3 contains 13 residues. The CDR3 is CSASGGRGETQYF. The CDR3 DNA follows: TGCAGTGCTAGCGGTGGGAGAGGAGAGACCCAGTACTTC.

The chain links TRBV11-3 to TRBJ2-1, with 14 bases identical to TRBD2. The CDR3 has 17 residues. The germline gives CDR1 SGHNT, CDR2 YENEEA. With V trimmed by 5 bases and J by 6 bases, 9 bases remained unmatched. CDR3 region: CASSRGLAGVKPNEQFF. The CDR3 DNA follows: TGTGCCAGCAGCCGGGGACTAGCGGGAGTAAAACCCAATGAGCAGTTCTTC.

In this sample, this clonotype turned up many times. The chain recombines TRBV20-1 with TRBJ2-7; 7 bases are shared with TRBD1. The V gene's germline CDR1 is DFQATT and CDR2 SNEGSKA (reference sequence). The V segment lost 1 base and the J segment 3 bases; nucleotides outside the gene matches: 6. The CDR3 length is 14 residues. This CDR3 reads CSARVRDSDYEQYF. CDR3 DNA: TGCAGTGCTAGAGTCCGGGACAGCGACTACGAGCAGTACTTC.

This clonotype showed up many times. The V call is TRBV5-6, the J call TRBJ2-2, with D unclear. CDR1 is SGHDT, CDR2 YYEEEE, per germline. Trimming removed 1 base at V and 3 bases at J, with 7 bases between. The CDR3 has 14 amino acids. DNA for the CDR3: TGTGCCAGCAGCTTGCGTTTAGACACCGGGGAGCTGTTTTTT. Encoded protein: CASSLRLDTGELFF.

This clonotype was picked up a small number of times. The CDR3 reads CASSGNTGNSYNEQFF. The CDR3 bases are TGCGCCAGCAGCGGAAATACAGGGAACTCCTACAATGAGCAGTTCTTC. This chain joins TRBV5-1 and TRBJ2-1; D might be TRBD1 (6 bases). This CDR3 region has 16 residues. The V gene's germline CDR1 is SGHRS and CDR2 YFSETQ. V dropped 4 bases and J dropped 0 bases, with 14 bases sitting between them.

The gene calls are TRBV7-2 and TRBJ2-1, with 14 positions matching TRBD2. The CDR3 contains 18 residues. V was clipped by 4 bases and J by 8 bases; unmatched bases: 13. CDR1 SGHTA and CDR2 FQGNSA come from the germline V gene. The CDR3 loop reads CASSSPGLAGDIRDEQFF. CDR3 bases: TGTGCCAGCAGCTCGCCGGGACTAGCGGGAGATATCAGGGATGAGCAGTTCTTC.

The table lists this clonotype with many counts. This rearrangement joins TRBV7-2 to TRBJ2-6; no clear D. Germline V gene lookup returns CDR1 SGHTA and CDR2 FQGNSA. V was clipped by 2 bases and J by 0 bases, with 5 bases between them. This CDR3 has 15 residues. The CDR3 DNA follows: TGTGCCAGCAGCTTATTCTACTCTGGGGCCAACGTCCTGACTTTC. Amino acids: CASSLFYSGANVLTF.

The sample holds many counts of this clonotype. The chain links TRBV29-1 to TRBJ2-7, with D perhaps TRBD2 (5 bases). Deletions cut 4 bases from V and 2 bases from J, with 12 bases between. The CDR3 covers 13 residues. Germline CDR1 and CDR2: SQVTM and ANQGSEA. CDR3 sequence: CSVVRAAPYEQYF. The CDR3 bases are TGCAGCGTTGTGCGAGCGGCCCCCTACGAGCAGTACTTC.

CDR3 in amino acids: CASSLVEAVQETQYF. CDR3 DNA sequence: TGTGCCAGCAGCTTAGTTGAGGCAGTTCAAGAGACCCAGTACTTC. The chain has TRBV7-8 and TRBJ2-5; D is unresolved. CDR1 and CDR2 from the germline V gene are SGHVS and FQNEAQ. The CDR3 spans 15 residues. V lost 1 base and J 2 bases, leaving 11 bases between the germline ends.

This clonotype was detected a few times. The rearrangement links TRBV7-2 to TRBJ2-1, with a tentative D call TRBD2 (5 bases). The V and J ends lost 5 bases and 6 bases respectively, with 14 bases between them. This CDR3 has 14 amino acids. Germline-derived CDR1 and CDR2 are SGHTA and FQGNSA. The CDR3 loop reads CASSRSGGFNEQFF. In DNA, the CDR3 is TGTGCCAGCAGCCGCAGCGGTGGTTTCAATGAGCAGTTCTTC.

The rearrangement joins TRBV2 to TRBJ2-7, with 11 bases matching TRBD1. V was pared by 7 bases and J by 5 bases, with 7 bases of the junction left unmatched. The CDR3 is 14 residues long. The V gene's germline CDR1 is SNHLY and CDR2 FYNNEI. The CDR3 region has the DNA TGTGCCAGCATTCGGGACAGGGGGGTCCACGAGCAGTACTTC. This sequence encodes CASIRDRGVHEQYF. The full variable domain, with the rest looked up from reference TRBV2 and TRBJ2-7, is EPEVTQTPSHQVTQMGQEVILRCVPISNHLYFYWYRQILGQKVEFLVSFYNNEISEKSEIFDDQFSVERPDGSNFTLKIRSTKLEDSAMYFCASIRDRGVHEQYFGPGTRLTVT.

This clonotype was counted at least ten times. The DNA for the CDR3 is TGTGCCAGCAGCCACCAAGAGACCCAGTACTTC. Translating it yields CASSHQETQYF. The chain carries TRBV14 and TRBJ2-5; D gene ambiguous. V was trimmed by 3 bases and J by 1 base, leaving 0 bases between them. Germline assignment: CDR1 SGHDN and CDR2 FVKESK. The CDR3 contains 11 residues. The variable domain in full, with the rest retrieved from reference TRBV14 and TRBJ2-5, is EAGVTQFPSHSVIEKGQTVTLRCDPISGHDNLYWYRRVMGKEIKFLLHFVKESKQDESGMPNNRFLAERTGGTYSTLKVQPAELEDSGVYFCASSHQETQYFGPGTRLLVL.

The rearrangement uses TRBV9 and TRBJ2-5, with 7 bases fitting TRBD1. The CDR3 has 14 residues. V lost 6 bases and J lost 5; bases outside the gene matches: 10. Germline V gene sequence: CDR1 SGDLS, CDR2 YYNGEE. As DNA, the CDR3 is TGTGCCAGCACCACAGGGGCGTTGTTGGAGACCCAGTACTTC. This gives the protein CASTTGALLETQYF.

The chain carries TRBV28 and TRBJ1-6, with D hard to call. This CDR3 region has 15 residues. Germline assignment: CDR1 MDHEN and CDR2 SYDVKM. V was clipped by 5 bases and J by 8 bases, with 16 bases between them. The CDR3: CASSTAGDGDSPLHF. CDR3 DNA sequence: TGTGCCAGCAGTACCGCCGGGGATGGTGATTCACCCCTCCACTTT.

The V call is TRBV28, the J call TRBJ2-7; D is uncertain. This CDR3 comprises 10 residues. V lost 11 bases and J lost 2, with 7 bases in between. CDR1 and CDR2 from the germline V gene are MDHEN and SYDVKM. DNA for the CDR3: TGTGCCGCTGGGGCCTACGAGCAGTACTTC. Translating gives CAAGAYEQYF.

This clonotype has just a few counts. The rearrangement links TRBV2 to TRBJ1-1, with D unclear. The CDR3 consists of 12 residues. Germline-derived CDR1 and CDR2 are SNHLY and FYNNEI. Trimming cost V 7 bases and J 7 bases, with 13 bases left between them. The CDR3 DNA is TGTGCCAGCATTAGTCTTAGGGTTGAAGCTTTCTTT. This translates into CASISLRVEAFF. The full variable domain, its missing parts supplied by reference TRBV2 and TRBJ1-1, is EPEVTQTPSHQVTQMGQEVILRCVPISNHLYFYWYRQILGQKVEFLVSFYNNEISEKSEIFDDQFSVERPDGSNFTLKIRSTKLEDSAMYFCASISLRVEAFFGQGTRLTVV.